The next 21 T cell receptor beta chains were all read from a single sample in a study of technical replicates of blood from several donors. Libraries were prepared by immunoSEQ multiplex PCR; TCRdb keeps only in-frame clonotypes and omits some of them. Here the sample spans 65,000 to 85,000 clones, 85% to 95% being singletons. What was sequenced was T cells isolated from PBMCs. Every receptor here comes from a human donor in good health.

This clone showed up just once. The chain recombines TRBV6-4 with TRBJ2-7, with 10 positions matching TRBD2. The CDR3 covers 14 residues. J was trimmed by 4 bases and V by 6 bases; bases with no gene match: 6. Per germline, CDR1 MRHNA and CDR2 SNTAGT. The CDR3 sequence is CASRTLAGVYEQYF. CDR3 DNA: TGTGCCAGCAGAACCCTAGCGGGAGTATACGAGCAGTACTTC.

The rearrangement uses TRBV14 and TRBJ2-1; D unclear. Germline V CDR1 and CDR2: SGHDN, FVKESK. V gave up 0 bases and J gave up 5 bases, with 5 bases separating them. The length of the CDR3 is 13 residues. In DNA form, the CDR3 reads TGTGCCAGCAGCCAAGATCTAAACAATGAGCAGTTCTTC. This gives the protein CASSQDLNNEQFF.

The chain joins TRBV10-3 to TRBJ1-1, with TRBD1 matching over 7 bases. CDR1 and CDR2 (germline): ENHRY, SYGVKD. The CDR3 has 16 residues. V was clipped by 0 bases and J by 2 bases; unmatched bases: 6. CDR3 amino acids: CAISESGTAFNTEAFF. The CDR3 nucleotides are TGTGCCATCAGTGAGTCAGGGACAGCCTTTAACACTGAAGCTTTCTTT.

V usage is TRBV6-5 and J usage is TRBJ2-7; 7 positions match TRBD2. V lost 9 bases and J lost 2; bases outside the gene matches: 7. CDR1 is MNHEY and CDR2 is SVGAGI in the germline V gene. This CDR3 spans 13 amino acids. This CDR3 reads CASRLGGTYEQYF. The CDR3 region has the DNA TGTGCCAGTCGCTTGGGGGGGACCTACGAGCAGTACTTC.

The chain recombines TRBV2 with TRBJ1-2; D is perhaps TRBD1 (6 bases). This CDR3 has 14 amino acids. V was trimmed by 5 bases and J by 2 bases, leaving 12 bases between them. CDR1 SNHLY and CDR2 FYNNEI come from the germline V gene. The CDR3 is CASSPGHLNYGYTF. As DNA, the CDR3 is TGTGCCAGCAGTCCGGGACACCTAAACTATGGCTACACCTTC.

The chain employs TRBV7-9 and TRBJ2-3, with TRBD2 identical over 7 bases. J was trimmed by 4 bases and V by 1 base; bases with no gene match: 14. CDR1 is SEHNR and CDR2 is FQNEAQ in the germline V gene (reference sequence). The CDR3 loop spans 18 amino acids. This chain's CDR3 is CASSLVGRPSPSADTQYF. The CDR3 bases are TGTGCCAGCAGCTTAGTCGGGAGGCCCTCCCCTAGCGCAGATACGCAGTATTTT.

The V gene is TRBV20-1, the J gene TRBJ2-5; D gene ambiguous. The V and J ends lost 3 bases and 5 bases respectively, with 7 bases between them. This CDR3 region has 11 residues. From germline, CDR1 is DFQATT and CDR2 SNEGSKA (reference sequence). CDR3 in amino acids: CSASPRETQYF. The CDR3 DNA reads TGCAGTGCTAGTCCCCGGGAGACCCAGTACTTC.

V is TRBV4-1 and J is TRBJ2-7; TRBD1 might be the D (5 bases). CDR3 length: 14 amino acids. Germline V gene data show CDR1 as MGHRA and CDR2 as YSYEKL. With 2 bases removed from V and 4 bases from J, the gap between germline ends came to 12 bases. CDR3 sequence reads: CASSQSIQGYEQYF. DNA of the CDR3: TGCGCCAGCAGCCAATCGATTCAGGGATACGAGCAGTACTTC.

The CDR3 is CASSQAGSSYNEQFF. The CDR3 coding sequence is TGCGCCAGCAGCCAAGCGGGATCCTCCTACAATGAGCAGTTCTTC. The chain combines TRBV5-1 with TRBJ2-1; 7 positions match TRBD2. Trimming cost V 4 bases and J 0 bases; bases outside gene matches: 4. In germline, CDR1 is SGHRS, CDR2 YFSETQ. This CDR3 is 15 amino acids long. Complete variable domain (other parts from reference TRBV5-1 and TRBJ2-1): KAGVTQTPRYLIKTRGQQVTLSCSPISGHRSVSWYQQTPGQGLQFLFEYFSETQRNKGNFPGRFSGRQFSNSRSEMNVSTLELGDSALYLCASSQAGSSYNEQFFGPGTRLTVL.

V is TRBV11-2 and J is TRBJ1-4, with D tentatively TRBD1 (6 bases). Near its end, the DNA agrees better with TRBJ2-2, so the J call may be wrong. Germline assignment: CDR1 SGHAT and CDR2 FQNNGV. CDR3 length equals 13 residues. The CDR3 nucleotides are TGTGCCAGCAGCCAAGCGCAGGGGCCGGAGCTGTTTTTT. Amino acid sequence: CASSQAQGPELFF.

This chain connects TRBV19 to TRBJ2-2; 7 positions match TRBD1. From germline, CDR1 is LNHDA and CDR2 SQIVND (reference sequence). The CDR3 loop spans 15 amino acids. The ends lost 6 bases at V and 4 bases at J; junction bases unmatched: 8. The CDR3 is CASSMSPGGTGELFF. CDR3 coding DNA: TGTGCCAGTAGCATGAGCCCAGGGGGCACCGGGGAGCTGTTTTTT. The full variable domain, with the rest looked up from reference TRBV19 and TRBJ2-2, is DGGITQSPKYLFRKEGQNVTLSCEQNLNHDAMYWYRQDPGQGLRLIYYSQIVNDFQKGDIAEGYSVSREKKESFPLTVTSAQKNPTAFYLCASSMSPGGTGELFFGEGSRLTVL.

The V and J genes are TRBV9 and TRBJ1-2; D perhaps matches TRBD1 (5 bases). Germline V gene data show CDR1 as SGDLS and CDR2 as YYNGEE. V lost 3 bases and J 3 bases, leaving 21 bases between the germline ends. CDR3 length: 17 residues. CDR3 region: CASSGGDFAFVDYGYTF. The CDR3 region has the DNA TGTGCCAGCAGCGGGGGGGATTTCGCGTTCGTGGACTATGGCTACACCTTC. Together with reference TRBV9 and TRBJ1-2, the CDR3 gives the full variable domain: DSGVTQTPKHLITATGQRVTLRCSPRSGDLSVYWYQQSLDQGLQFLIQYYNGEERAKGNILERFSAQQFPDLHSELNLSSLELGDSALYFCASSGGDFAFVDYGYTFGSGTRLTVV.

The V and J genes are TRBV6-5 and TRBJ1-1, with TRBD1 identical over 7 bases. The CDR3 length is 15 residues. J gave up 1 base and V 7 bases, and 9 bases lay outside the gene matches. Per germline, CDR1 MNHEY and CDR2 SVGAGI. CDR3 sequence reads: CASKGQTIPNTEAFF. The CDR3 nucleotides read TGTGCCAGCAAGGGACAGACCATCCCGAACACTGAAGCTTTCTTT.

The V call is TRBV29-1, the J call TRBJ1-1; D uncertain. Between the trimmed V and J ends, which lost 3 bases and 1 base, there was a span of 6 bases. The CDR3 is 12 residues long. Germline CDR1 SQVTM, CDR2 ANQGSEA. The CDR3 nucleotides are TGCAGCGTTGAGAGGCAGAACACTGAAGCTTTCTTT. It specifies CSVERQNTEAFF.

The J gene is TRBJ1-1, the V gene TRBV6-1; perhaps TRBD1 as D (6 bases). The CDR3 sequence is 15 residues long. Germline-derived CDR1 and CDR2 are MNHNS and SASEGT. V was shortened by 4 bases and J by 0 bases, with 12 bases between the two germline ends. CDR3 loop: CASSGSRGMNTEAFF. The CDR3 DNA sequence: TGTGCCAGCAGTGGCAGCAGGGGTATGAACACTGAAGCTTTCTTT.

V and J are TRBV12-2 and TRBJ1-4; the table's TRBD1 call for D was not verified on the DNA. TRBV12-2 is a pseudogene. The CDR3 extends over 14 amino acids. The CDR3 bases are TGTGCAAGTCGCTTAGGCAGGGGAGATGAAAAACTGTTTTTT. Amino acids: CASRLGRGDEKLFF.

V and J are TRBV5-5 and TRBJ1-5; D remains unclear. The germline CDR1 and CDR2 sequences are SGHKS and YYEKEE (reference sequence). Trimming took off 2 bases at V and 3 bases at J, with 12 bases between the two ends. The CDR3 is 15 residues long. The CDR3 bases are TGTGCCAGCAGCTTCTATCCTACCACCAATCAGCCCCAGCATTTT. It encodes CASSFYPTTNQPQHF.

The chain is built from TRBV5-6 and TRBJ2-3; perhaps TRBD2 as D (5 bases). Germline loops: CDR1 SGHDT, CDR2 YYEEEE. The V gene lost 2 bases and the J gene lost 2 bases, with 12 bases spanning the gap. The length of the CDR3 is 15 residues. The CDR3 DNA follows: TGTGCCAGCAGCTTTGGGAGCCCATCCACAGATACGCAGTATTTT. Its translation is CASSFGSPSTDTQYF.

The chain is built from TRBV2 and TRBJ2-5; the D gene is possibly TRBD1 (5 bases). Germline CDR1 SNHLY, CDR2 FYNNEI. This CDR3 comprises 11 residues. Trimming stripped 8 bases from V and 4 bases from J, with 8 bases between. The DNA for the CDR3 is TGTGCCAGCTTGGGGCCAGAGACCCAGTACTTC. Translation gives CASLGPETQYF.

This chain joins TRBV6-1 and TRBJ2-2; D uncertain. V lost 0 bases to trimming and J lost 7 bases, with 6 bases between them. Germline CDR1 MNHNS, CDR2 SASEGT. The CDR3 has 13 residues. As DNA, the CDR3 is TGTGCCAGCAGTGAAGCTCCCAGCGGGGAGCTGTTTTTT. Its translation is CASSEAPSGELFF.

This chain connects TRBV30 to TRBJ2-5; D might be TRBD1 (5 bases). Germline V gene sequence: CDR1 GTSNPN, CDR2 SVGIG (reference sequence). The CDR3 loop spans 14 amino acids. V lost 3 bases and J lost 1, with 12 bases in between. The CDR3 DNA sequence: TGTGCCTGGAGCTACCATAGGGGCCAAGAGACCCAGTACTTC. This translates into CAWSYHRGQETQYF.